Listed below are T cell receptor beta chains from one sample, sequenced in a study of blood T cell repertoires in COVID-19. This table comes from immunoSEQ multiplex PCR, and its TCRdb copy is limited to in-frame clones, with some not included. The sample consists of 150,000 to 200,000 clones, roughly nine tenths of them appearing once. Sequencing was performed on peripheral blood. Receptors were obtained from a man aged 18 to 30 who had recovered from COVID-19. The CDR3 runs from the conserved cysteine through the conserved F or W. The size of a clone is reported for some rows only, either as once, few or many, or as a class for expanded clones.

v_call	j_call	clone_size	cdr3_aa
TRBV9	TRBJ1-3	.	CASSVDPLNAWGNTIYF
TRBV5-1	TRBJ2-7	.	CASTSGQGSHEQYF
TRBV28	TRBJ1-5	.	CASSLRGGRPQHF
TRBV29-1	TRBJ2-7	.	CSVTLGLGEQYF
TRBV11-2	TRBJ1-1	.	CASSSGMPNTEAFF
TRBV3-1/TRBV3-2	TRBJ2-7	.	CASSRGYEQYF
TRBV18	TRBJ2-6	.	CASSLTWESGANVLTF
TRBV6-5	TRBJ2-7	.	CASSYSWTGPHEQYF
TRBV14	TRBJ2-3	.	CATQRERTDTQYF
TRBV6-5	TRBJ2-7	.	CASSYAGGYEQYF
TRBV9	TRBJ2-5	.	CASSPDYLGTQYF
TRBV7-9	TRBJ2-1	.	CASSITGTGAYNEQFF
TRBV28	TRBJ1-5	once	CASSFGQGRNQPQHF
TRBV5-4	TRBJ1-6	.	CASSEEGSSYNSPLHF
TRBV7-6	TRBJ2-7	.	CASSLALGDTWQYF
TRBV6-5	TRBJ2-7	.	CASRQGGEGYEQYF
TRBV5-6	TRBJ2-1	once	CASSRDRANEQFF
TRBV12-3/TRBV12-4	TRBJ1-6	.	CASRGTGESPLHF